This paragraph reports one TCR beta chain. The antigen is not known. These data belong to a study of response to subunit inactivated influenza vaccine. Findings and limits, study-wide: Seasonal influenza vaccination, on each occasion, was suggested by the authors to recruit few new T cells.

This CDR3 is built from 14 residues. The V and J ends lost 4 bases and 1 base respectively, with 8 bases between them. Germline-derived CDR1 and CDR2 are SQVTM and ANQGSEA. TCRdb analysed the RT-PCR reads with MiXCR anew, one entry per CDR3 protein. Among over 150,000 distinct CDR3 sequences listed, around 14% were seen once. The V and J genes are TRBV29-1 and TRBJ2-6; D tentatively fits TRBD1 or TRBD2 (5 bases each). The sequence derives from a man in his forties or fifties who received an inactivated influenza vaccine. The starting material was CD8+ T cells sorted from PBMCs, obtained about 5 days after vaccination. The CDR3 nucleotides read TGCAGCGTTGCAGGGAGTTCTGGGGCCAACGTCCTGACTTTC. Amino acid sequence: CSVAGSSGANVLTF.